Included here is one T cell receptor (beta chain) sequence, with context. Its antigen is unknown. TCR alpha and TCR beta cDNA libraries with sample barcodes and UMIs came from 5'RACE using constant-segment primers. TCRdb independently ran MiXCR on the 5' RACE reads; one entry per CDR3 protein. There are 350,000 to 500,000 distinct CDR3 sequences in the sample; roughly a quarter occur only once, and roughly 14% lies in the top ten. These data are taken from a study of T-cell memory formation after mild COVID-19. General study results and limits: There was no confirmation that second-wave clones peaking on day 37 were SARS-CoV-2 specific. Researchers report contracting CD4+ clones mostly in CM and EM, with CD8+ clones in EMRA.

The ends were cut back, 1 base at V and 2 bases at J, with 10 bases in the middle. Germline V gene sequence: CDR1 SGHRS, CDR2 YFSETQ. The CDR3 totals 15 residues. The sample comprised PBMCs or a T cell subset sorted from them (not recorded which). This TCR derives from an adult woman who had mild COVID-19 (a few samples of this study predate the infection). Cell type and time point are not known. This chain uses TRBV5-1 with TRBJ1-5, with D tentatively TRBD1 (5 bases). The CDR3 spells CASSLTGGGNQPQHF. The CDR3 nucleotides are TGCGCCAGCAGCTTGACAGGTGGAGGCAATCAGCCCCAGCATTTT.